The entry that follows covers one TCR beta chain sequence. J was trimmed by 4 bases and V by 5 bases; bases with no gene match: 7. The germline gives CDR1 SGHVS, CDR2 FNYEAQ. The length of the CDR3 is 14 residues. A quantitative 5'-RACE method, one with molecular barcodes, was used to make TCR beta libraries. From the 5' RACE reads, TCRdb called clonotypes with MiXCR, one entry per CDR3 protein. The sample comprises 180,000 or so distinct CDR3 sequences, roughly 10% of which are singletons, and just under 30% rests with the top ten. This entry comes from a study of CD8 T cells in ankylosing spondylitis.

Specimen: blood, either unsorted or a sorted T cell fraction (not recorded which). This receptor was obtained from a male donor with ankylosing spondylitis or in good health (not recorded which). The chain recombines TRBV7-6 with TRBJ2-5; 7 bases are shared with TRBD1. In DNA form, the CDR3 reads TGTGCCAGCAGCCGACCCCCAGGGGGAGAGACCCAGTACTTC. Its protein is CASSRPPGGETQYF.